The subject of this entry is one T cell receptor (beta chain). The V gene's germline CDR1 is MNHEY and CDR2 SMNVEV (reference sequence). The V end lost 7 bases, the J end lost 3 bases, and 13 bases lay between the germline ends. CDR3 length: 14 amino acids. The repertoire was sequenced with immunoSEQ multiplex PCR; TCRdb's copy has only in-frame clones and lacks some. The table has approximately 58,000 clones, around 92% seen once. The data derive from a study of T cell changes during pregnancy in multiple sclerosis. This specimen was peripheral blood, taken in the second trimester of pregnancy. This receptor was obtained from a female donor in good health, enrolled as a control in a pregnancy study. This rearrangement joins TRBV27 to TRBJ1-5; tentatively, D is TRBD1 (6 bases). CDR3 sequence (DNA): TGTGCCAGCATAGAGACAGGATACAATCAGCCCCAGCATTTT. This encodes CASIETGYNQPQHF.